The rows below give T cell receptor beta chains drawn from one sample of a study of blood T cell repertoires in COVID-19. Clones were sequenced by immunoSEQ multiplex PCR, and TCRdb holds only the in-frame ones, with some missing. The table includes 150,000 to 200,000 clones, 85% to 90% detected once. Sample: peripheral blood. Receptors were obtained from a human donor in a cohort sampled during active COVID-19. Each CDR3 is given with its conserved first and last residue. A D gene is named only where the DNA matches it firmly. Where a row states a size, it is once, few, many or the class of an expanded clone; other rows omit it.

v_call: TRBV7-6
j_call: TRBJ1-1
clone_size: few
d_call: NA
cdr3_nt: TGTGCCAGCAGCTCCAGGGATTACACTGAAGCTTTCTTT
cdr3_aa: CASSSRDYTEAFF

v_call: TRBV7-2
j_call: TRBJ2-3
clone_size: NA
d_call: TRBD2
cdr3_nt: TGTGCCAGCAGCCCCAATAGCGGGAGGGCTAGCACAGATACGCAGTATTTT
cdr3_aa: CASSPNSGRASTDTQYF

v_call: TRBV4-1
j_call: TRBJ2-7
clone_size: NA
d_call: TRBD2
cdr3_nt: TGCGCCAGCAGCCAAGGTGGCGGGAGGTCCGACGAGCAGTACTTC
cdr3_aa: CASSQGGGRSDEQYF

v_call: TRBV7-8
j_call: TRBJ2-1
clone_size: NA
d_call: TRBD2
cdr3_nt: TGTGCCAGCAGCTCGCGACTAGCGGGGGGGGGCAATGAGCAGTTCTTC
cdr3_aa: CASSSRLAGGGNEQFF

v_call: TRBV27
j_call: TRBJ2-7
clone_size: NA
d_call: NA
cdr3_nt: TGTGCCAGCAGTTTATCGGCGGGGTACGAGCAGTACTTC
cdr3_aa: CASSLSAGYEQYF

v_call: TRBV5-6
j_call: TRBJ1-1
clone_size: NA
d_call: NA
cdr3_nt: TGTGCCAGCAGCTTGGGCAGGGATGATGTAGCTTTCTTT
cdr3_aa: CASSLGRDDVAFF

v_call: TRBV2
j_call: TRBJ2-3
clone_size: once
d_call: NA
cdr3_nt: TGTGCCAGCGAGATCCTGGTCCAAGGGGGCACAGATACGCAGTATTTT
cdr3_aa: CASEILVQGGTDTQYF

v_call: TRBV4-1
j_call: TRBJ2-2
clone_size: NA
d_call: TRBD2
cdr3_nt: TGCGCCAGCAGCCAGGGACTAGCGGGAACCGGGGAGCTGTTTTTT
cdr3_aa: CASSQGLAGTGELFF

v_call: TRBV10-3
j_call: TRBJ1-1
clone_size: NA
d_call: NA
cdr3_nt: TGTGCCATCAACCAGGGTCGGGACACTGAAGCTTTCTTT
cdr3_aa: CAINQGRDTEAFF

v_call: TRBV12-3/TRBV12-4
j_call: TRBJ1-3
clone_size: NA
d_call: TRBD1
cdr3_nt: TGTGCCAGCAGTCCCTGGACAGGGCAGGTATATTTT
cdr3_aa: CASSPWTGQVYF

v_call: TRBV6-6
j_call: TRBJ2-3
clone_size: NA
d_call: TRBD2
cdr3_nt: TGTGCCAGCGGTAGACTAGCGGGGGGCTCAGATACGCAGTATTTT
cdr3_aa: CASGRLAGGSDTQYF

v_call: TRBV24-1
j_call: TRBJ2-2
clone_size: NA
d_call: NA
cdr3_nt: TGTGCCACCAGTGACCAAAGACTACCAACCGGGGAGCTGTTTTTT
cdr3_aa: CATSDQRLPTGELFF

v_call: TRBV23-1
j_call: TRBJ1-1
clone_size: few
d_call: NA
cdr3_nt: TGCGCCAGCAGTCAATCTATTTGGACAGAGCCGAACACTGAAGCTTTCTTT
cdr3_aa: CASSQSIWTEPNTEAFF

v_call: TRBV10-3
j_call: TRBJ2-2
clone_size: NA
d_call: TRBD2
cdr3_nt: TGTGCCATCAGCGTGGGACTAGCGGACTCCGAAGTACAGACCGGGGAGCTGTTTTTT
cdr3_aa: CAISVGLADSEVQTGELFF

v_call: TRBV20-1
j_call: TRBJ2-7
clone_size: NA
d_call: NA
cdr3_nt: TGCAGTGGCAGAGGCTCCTACGAGCAGTACTTC
cdr3_aa: CSGRGSYEQYF

v_call: TRBV29-1
j_call: TRBJ2-3
clone_size: NA
d_call: TRBD2
cdr3_nt: TGCAGCGTTAGCGGGGTGTCGGATACGCAGTATTTT
cdr3_aa: CSVSGVSDTQYF

v_call: TRBV2
j_call: TRBJ1-2
clone_size: NA
d_call: NA
cdr3_nt: TGTGCCAGCAGTGAATTACGAGGGTTTAACTATGGCTACACCTTC
cdr3_aa: CASSELRGFNYGYTF

v_call: TRBV30
j_call: TRBJ1-4
clone_size: NA
d_call: NA
cdr3_nt: TGTGCCTGGAGTGTAAGGAGGGGTGAAAAACTGTTTTTT
cdr3_aa: CAWSVRRGEKLFF

v_call: TRBV29-1
j_call: TRBJ2-7
clone_size: NA
d_call: TRBD2
cdr3_nt: TGCAGCGTTCAACGGGGGGACGTAGGCGAGCAGTACTTC
cdr3_aa: CSVQRGDVGEQYF

v_call: TRBV18
j_call: TRBJ1-1
clone_size: once
d_call: TRBD1
cdr3_nt: TGTGCCAGCTCACCGGGACAGTCGAACACTGAAGCTTTCTTT
cdr3_aa: CASSPGQSNTEAFF

v_call: TRBV6-5
j_call: TRBJ1-2
clone_size: NA
d_call: NA
cdr3_nt: TGTGCCAGCAGTTCCCCTCGGGGGGGAGTAGGTGGCTACACCTTC
cdr3_aa: CASSSPRGGVGGYTF

v_call: TRBV5-6
j_call: TRBJ2-7
clone_size: NA
d_call: TRBD2
cdr3_nt: TGTGCCAGCAGCCTGGGGGCTAGCGGGATCTCCTACGAGCAGTACTTC
cdr3_aa: CASSLGASGISYEQYF

v_call: TRBV3-1/TRBV3-2
j_call: TRBJ1-6
clone_size: NA
d_call: NA
cdr3_nt: TGTGCCAGCAGCCAAGCAGGGAGGGGATCACCCCTCCACTTT
cdr3_aa: CASSQAGRGSPLHF

v_call: TRBV7-2
j_call: TRBJ2-7
clone_size: NA
d_call: TRBD2
cdr3_nt: TGTGCCAGCAGCTTACTAGCGGGGTACGAGCAGTACTTC
cdr3_aa: CASSLLAGYEQYF

v_call: TRBV19
j_call: TRBJ2-7
clone_size: NA
d_call: TRBD1
cdr3_nt: TGTGCCAGTAGTATGGACAGGATCGGTCTGGACGAGCAGTACTTC
cdr3_aa: CASSMDRIGLDEQYF

v_call: TRBV27
j_call: TRBJ2-1
clone_size: NA
d_call: TRBD1
cdr3_nt: TGTGCCAGCAGTAGTCGGACAGGGGCTAAGCAGTTCTTC
cdr3_aa: CASSSRTGAKQFF

v_call: TRBV5-5
j_call: TRBJ1-4
clone_size: NA
d_call: TRBD1
cdr3_nt: TGTGCCAGCAGCTGGACAGGGGGTGAGGAAAAACTGTTTTTT
cdr3_aa: CASSWTGGEEKLFF

v_call: TRBV19
j_call: TRBJ1-5
clone_size: few
d_call: NA
cdr3_nt: TGTGCCAGTACCGGGAGGACAGAGATTTATCAGCCCCAGCATTTT
cdr3_aa: CASTGRTEIYQPQHF

v_call: TRBV7-2
j_call: TRBJ2-6
clone_size: NA
d_call: TRBD2
cdr3_nt: TGTGCCAGCAGTACTCTAGCGGGGGGGCTTGCTGGGGCCAACGTCCTGACTTTC
cdr3_aa: CASSTLAGGLAGANVLTF

v_call: TRBV7-2
j_call: TRBJ2-1
clone_size: NA
d_call: NA
cdr3_nt: TGTGCCAGCAGCTCGGACCGTGGGGCGTACAATGAGCAGTTCTTC
cdr3_aa: CASSSDRGAYNEQFF

v_call: TRBV7-9
j_call: TRBJ2-5
clone_size: NA
d_call: NA
cdr3_nt: TGTGCCAGCAGCTTAGGGACAGTCCAAGAGACCCAGTACTTC
cdr3_aa: CASSLGTVQETQYF

v_call: TRBV28
j_call: TRBJ2-1
clone_size: NA
d_call: TRBD2
cdr3_nt: TGTGCCAGCAGTTTGGGGCCGGGGGGATGGAATGAGCAGTTCTTC
cdr3_aa: CASSLGPGGWNEQFF

v_call: TRBV29-1
j_call: TRBJ2-5
clone_size: few
d_call: NA
cdr3_nt: TGCAGCGTTGTATTCGGGGTATTTCAAGAGACCCAGTACTTC
cdr3_aa: CSVVFGVFQETQYF

v_call: TRBV10-2
j_call: TRBJ2-5
clone_size: NA
d_call: TRBD2
cdr3_nt: TGCGCCAGCAGTGTAGACGGGAGGGGGGAGACCCAGTACTTC
cdr3_aa: CASSVDGRGETQYF

v_call: TRBV3-1/TRBV3-2
j_call: TRBJ2-7
clone_size: NA
d_call: NA
cdr3_nt: TGTGCCAGCAGCCACCGCCCTAGTCTCCGGAGCTCCTACGAGCAGTACTTC
cdr3_aa: CASSHRPSLRSSYEQYF

v_call: TRBV5-1
j_call: TRBJ2-2
clone_size: NA
d_call: NA
cdr3_nt: TGCGCCAGCAGCTTGGCGCGGAACACCGGGGAGCTGTTTTTT
cdr3_aa: CASSLARNTGELFF

v_call: TRBV21-1
j_call: TRBJ2-4
clone_size: NA
d_call: NA
cdr3_nt: TGTGCCAGCAGCGGCCCGGGACTAGCGGGGGGTCTAGCCAAAAACATTCAGTACTTC
cdr3_aa: CASSGPGLAGGLAKNIQYF

v_call: TRBV12-3/TRBV12-4
j_call: TRBJ2-7
clone_size: NA
d_call: TRBD2
cdr3_nt: TGTGCCAGCAGAAGGGAGGGCTCCTACGAGCAGTACTTC
cdr3_aa: CASRREGSYEQYF

v_call: TRBV6-6
j_call: TRBJ2-5
clone_size: NA
d_call: TRBD2
cdr3_nt: TGTGCCAGCAGTACCGGACTAGTCAGTGAGACCCAGTACTTC
cdr3_aa: CASSTGLVSETQYF

v_call: TRBV18
j_call: TRBJ2-5
clone_size: few
d_call: TRBD2
cdr3_nt: TGTGCCAGCTCACCAGGGGGGGGAGAGACCCAGTACTTC
cdr3_aa: CASSPGGGETQYF

v_call: TRBV2
j_call: TRBJ1-4
clone_size: NA
d_call: TRBD1
cdr3_nt: TGTGCCAGCAGTGACAGGGGGGAAAAACTGTTTTTT
cdr3_aa: CASSDRGEKLFF